The T cell receptor (beta chain) under discussion was sequenced for a study of T-cell memory formation after mild COVID-19. Overall study findings and caveats: Researchers found some responding clones in pre-infection memory, a sign that cross-reactive memory joined.

This clonotype was detected only a few times. Its antigen is as yet unknown. This CDR3 is 17 amino acids long. The germline V gene encodes CDR1 MGHRA and CDR2 YSYEKL. V lost 4 bases to trimming and J lost 7 bases; unmatched junction nucleotides: 12. TCR alpha and TCR beta cDNA libraries with sample barcodes and UMIs came from 5'RACE using constant-segment primers. TCRdb reanalysed the 5' RACE reads using MiXCR and keeps one entry per CDR3 protein. The data show 300,000 or so distinct CDR3 sequences, more than 15% seen once. The rearrangement joins TRBV4-1 to TRBJ2-2, with 10 bases that match TRBD2. The sample taken for sequencing was PBMCs or a T cell subset sorted from them (not recorded which). This TCR came from a man between 18 and 35 years old who had mild COVID-19 (a few samples of this study predate the infection). Cell type and time point are not known. CDR3: CASSPERGTSDIGELFF. DNA for the CDR3: TGCGCCAGCAGCCCGGAACGAGGGACTAGCGATATCGGGGAGCTGTTTTTT.